The rows below give T cell receptor beta chains drawn from one sample of a study of cytomegalovirus exposure and HLA in healthy donors. TCRdb's table, derived via immunoSEQ multiplex PCR, lists solely in-frame clones and lacks some. The sample holds about 110,000 clones, around 83% seen once. Source material: PBMCs. The receptors were gathered from a woman between 55 and 75 years old in good health and CMV-seropositive. Both conserved end residues are part of each CDR3. The D gene is left open where the match is weak. Where a row states a size, it is once, few, many or the class of an expanded clone; other rows omit it.

TRBD2	-	TRBJ2-7	TRBV19	CASSKGLAGYEQYF	TGTGCCAGTTCGAAGGGACTAGCGGGCTACGAGCAGTACTTC
-	-	TRBJ1-3	TRBV4-2	CASSREDRYSGNTIYF	TGTGCCAGCAGCCGAGAGGACAGATACTCTGGAAACACCATATATTTT
-	-	TRBJ2-5	TRBV6-6	CASSSLEEQYF	TGTGCCAGCAGCTCCCTAGAAGAGCAGTACTTC
TRBD1	-	TRBJ1-1	TRBV5-4	CASSPTGREVAFF	TGTGCCAGCAGCCCGACAGGGAGAGAAGTGGCTTTCTTT
-	-	TRBJ1-4	TRBV23-1	CASSVQDNEKLFF	TGCGCCAGTTCAGTGCAAGATAATGAAAAACTGTTTTTT
TRBD2	few	TRBJ2-3	TRBV19	CASSIFAGGATDTQYF	TGTGCCAGTAGTATTTTTGCGGGAGGTGCCACAGATACGCAGTATTTT
-	-	TRBJ2-5	TRBV6-5	CASSGGAADETQYF	TGTGCCAGCAGTGGAGGGGCCGCCGACGAGACCCAGTACTTC
-	once	TRBJ2-5	TRBV4-1	CASSRLVYQETQYF	TGCGCCAGCAGCCGACTAGTGTACCAAGAGACCCAGTACTTC
TRBD1	-	TRBJ2-7	TRBV20-1	CRADRGGEQYF	TGCAGGGCGGACAGGGGTGGCGAGCAGTACTTC
TRBD2	-	TRBJ2-2	TRBV7-9	CASSLGLAGAGVTGELFF	TGTGCCAGCAGCTTGGGACTAGCGGGAGCTGGGGTCACCGGGGAGCTGTTTTTT
TRBD2	-	TRBJ2-3	TRBV19	CASSKTGTSSRGADTQYF	TGTGCCAGTAGTAAAACCGGGACTAGCTCAAGAGGGGCAGATACGCAGTATTTT
TRBD1	few	TRBJ1-3	TRBV13	CASSLTGSGNTIYF	TGTGCCAGCAGCTTGACAGGGTCTGGAAACACCATATATTTT
-	once	TRBJ1-2	TRBV28	CASSEPYGYTF	TGTGCCAGCAGTGAGCCCTATGGCTACACCTTC
TRBD1	-	TRBJ1-1	TRBV29-1	CSVGGDSPQAFF	TGCAGCGTTGGGGGGGACAGCCCCCAGGCTTTCTTT
TRBD1	-	TRBJ1-1	TRBV9	CASRRAIKGRDRPKGGNTEAFF	TGTGCCAGCAGGAGGGCCATTAAGGGGCGGGACAGGCCAAAAGGTGGGAACACTGAAGCTTTCTTT
-	-	TRBJ1-1	TRBV19	CASIKGRGTSDTEAFF	TGTGCCAGTATTAAGGGCAGGGGAACCTCGGACACTGAAGCTTTCTTT
TRBD1	-	TRBJ2-1	TRBV4-1	CASSPGQGAGYNEQFF	TGCGCCAGCAGCCCAGGACAGGGGGCCGGGTACAATGAGCAGTTCTTC
TRBD1	few	TRBJ2-3	TRBV28	CASSPSPVVVQGHTDTQYF	TGTGCCAGCAGTCCCTCCCCCGTGGTGGTACAGGGGCATACAGATACGCAGTATTTT
-	-	TRBJ1-1	TRBV19	CASSTPPRVGANTEAFF	TGTGCCAGTAGTACTCCCCCCAGGGTAGGGGCGAACACTGAAGCTTTCTTT
TRBD1	-	TRBJ1-2	TRBV18	CASSPPQGDYGYTF	TGTGCCAGCTCACCACCTCAGGGGGACTATGGCTACACCTTC
-	-	TRBJ2-7	TRBV25-1	CASSALGRNEQYF	TGTGCCAGCAGTGCGTTGGGGAGGAACGAGCAGTACTTC
-	-	TRBJ1-2	TRBV7-9	CASSLMGMGHRLTNYGYTF	TGTGCCAGCAGCTTAATGGGTATGGGGCACAGATTAACCAACTATGGCTACACCTTC
TRBD1	-	TRBJ2-5	TRBV29-1	CSVETGAAETQYF	TGCAGCGTTGAAACAGGGGCCGCAGAGACCCAGTACTTC
-	few	TRBJ2-1	TRBV28	CASSLPGSYNEQFF	TGTGCCAGCAGTTTACCGGGTTCCTACAATGAGCAGTTCTTC
TRBD1	-	TRBJ1-2	TRBV7-9	CASSSSTGNYGYTF	TGTGCCAGCAGCTCGTCGACAGGGAACTATGGCTACACCTTC
-	-	TRBJ2-5	TRBV10-3	CAISTGTGETQYF	TGTGCCATCAGTACAGGAACCGGAGAGACCCAGTACTTC
TRBD1	-	TRBJ2-3	TRBV7-6	CASSSTTGLSTDTQYF	TGTGCCAGCAGCTCGACGACAGGGTTGAGCACAGATACGCAGTATTTT
TRBD1	-	TRBJ1-6	TRBV5-4	CASSVKTGGISPLHF	TGTGCCAGCAGCGTTAAGACAGGGGGCATTTCACCCCTCCACTTT
-	few	TRBJ2-7	TRBV4-2	CASSQDSTGAYEQYF	TGTGCCAGCAGCCAAGATTCGACAGGAGCCTACGAGCAGTACTTC
TRBD2	-	TRBJ2-3	TRBV2	CASNGLAGGTDTQYF	TGTGCCAGCAATGGACTAGCGGGAGGCACAGATACGCAGTATTTT
-	-	TRBJ1-2	TRBV7-6	CASSEQMTGVGGYTF	TGTGCCAGCAGCGAACAGATGACAGGCGTCGGTGGCTACACCTTC
TRBD1	-	TRBJ1-1	TRBV5-4	CASSSDRERNTEAFF	TGTGCCAGCAGCTCGGACAGGGAGAGGAACACTGAAGCTTTCTTT
TRBD1	-	TRBJ2-7	TRBV5-1	CASSLAGQGTAYEQYF	TGCGCCAGCAGCTTGGCGGGACAGGGTACGGCCTACGAGCAGTACTTC
-	-	TRBJ2-3	TRBV6-5	CASRSPTDTQYF	TGTGCCAGCAGGAGCCCCACAGATACGCAGTATTTT
-	once	TRBJ2-2	TRBV7-9	CASSLVVTTNTGELFF	TGTGCCAGCAGCTTAGTAGTGACAACGAACACCGGGGAGCTGTTTTTT
-	-	TRBJ1-3	TRBV2	CASRGQLSGNTIYF	TGTGCCAGCAGAGGACAGCTCTCTGGAAACACCATATATTTT
TRBD1	-	TRBJ2-7	TRBV6-4	CARRPGTDPYEQYF	TGTGCCCGACGCCCCGGGACAGATCCCTACGAGCAGTACTTC
-	-	TRBJ2-5	TRBV29-1	CSVAHQETQYF	TGCAGCGTAGCGCACCAAGAGACCCAGTACTTC
-	few	TRBJ2-7	TRBV10-1	CATSRGPYEQYF	TGCGCCACATCACGGGGTCCCTACGAGCAGTACTTC
-	once	TRBJ2-7	TRBV19	CASSSRDTGGYEQYF	TGTGCCAGTAGTAGCCGGGACACCGGTGGCTACGAGCAGTACTTC
-	-	TRBJ1-3	TRBV19	CASRQGAGNTIYF	TGTGCCAGTAGACAGGGAGCGGGAAACACCATATATTTT
-	-	TRBJ2-7	TRBV2	CASSDWGGSYEQYF	TGTGCCAGCAGTGATTGGGGAGGATCTTACGAGCAGTACTTC
TRBD2	-	TRBJ2-1	TRBV6-1	CASTTSGRGNEQFF	TGTGCCAGCACGACTAGCGGGAGAGGTAATGAGCAGTTCTTC
TRBD1	-	TRBJ2-5	TRBV7-3	CASSPDRGRGTQYF	TGTGCCAGCAGCCCCGACAGGGGGAGAGGGACCCAGTACTTC
TRBD1	few	TRBJ1-2	TRBV4-2	CASSDRGVNYGYTF	TGTGCCAGCAGCGACAGGGGAGTTAACTATGGCTACACCTTC
-	-	TRBJ2-7	TRBV10-3	CAISEDGLYEQYF	TGTGCCATCAGTGAGGATGGCCTCTACGAGCAGTACTTC
TRBD2	-	TRBJ2-1	TRBV19	CASSNAGTSGSLDEQFF	TGTGCCAGTAGTAACGCCGGGACTAGCGGGAGTCTGGATGAGCAGTTCTTC
-	once	TRBJ1-2	TRBV9	CASSGGAGLGYTF	TGTGCCAGCAGCGGGGGTGCGGGACTCGGCTACACCTTC
TRBD1	once	TRBJ2-3	TRBV27	CASSLYPGQGLDTQYF	TGTGCCAGCAGTTTATACCCGGGACAGGGACTAGATACGCAGTATTTT
TRBD1	-	TRBJ1-3	TRBV11-2	CASSPGQGAAGNTIYF	TGTGCCAGCAGCCCCGGACAGGGGGCGGCAGGAAACACCATATATTTT
TRBD1	-	TRBJ1-2	TRBV7-9	CASRHGTDYGYTF	TGTGCCAGCAGACACGGGACAGACTATGGCTACACCTTC
-	-	TRBJ2-7	TRBV6-6	CASSPPTRDYEQYF	TGTGCCAGCAGTCCTCCGACACGGGATTACGAGCAGTACTTC
-	-	TRBJ2-7	TRBV29-1	CSFRAGWDEQYF	TGCAGCTTCCGCGCGGGTTGGGACGAGCAGTACTTC
TRBD1	once	TRBJ2-1	TRBV9	CASSAGPGQGGDEQFF	TGTGCCAGCAGCGCGGGACCGGGACAGGGTGGTGATGAGCAGTTCTTC
-	-	TRBJ2-1	TRBV5-6	CASSQGSSYNEQFF	TGTGCCAGCAGCCAGGGGAGTTCCTACAATGAGCAGTTCTTC
-	-	TRBJ1-3	TRBV5-1	CASSLVGAGNTIYF	TGCGCCAGCAGCTTGGTGGGAGCTGGAAACACCATATATTTT
-	-	TRBJ1-5	TRBV19	CASTNQGYWDQPQHF	TGTGCCAGTACAAACCAGGGATATTGGGATCAGCCCCAGCATTTT
-	-	TRBJ1-3	TRBV4-2	CASSQVTGNTIYF	TGTGCCAGCAGCCAAGTAACTGGAAACACCATATATTTT
-	-	TRBJ1-1	TRBV7-9	CASSLAGQLSEAFF	TGTGCCAGCAGCCTAGCGGGGCAGTTGTCTGAAGCTTTCTTT
-	-	TRBJ1-1	TRBV5-1	CASRFRDMAGTEAFF	TGCGCCAGCAGGTTCCGGGACATGGCCGGCACTGAAGCTTTCTTT